This T cell receptor (beta chain) derives from a study of blood T cell repertoires in COVID-19. Per the original data handling: The authors estimated nucleated cell counts from reference gene primer amplification. Generated by immunoSEQ multiplex PCR, the TCRdb table keeps only in-frame clones and is missing some. V and J calls plus clone size are reproduced from that table; the DNA served to infer D and trimming. The table has a few hundred thousand clones, nearly 90% seen once; the top ten hold under 1.1%. Per the germline V gene, CDR1 is MNHEY and CDR2 is SMNVEV (reference sequence). V was shortened by 0 bases and J by 8 bases, with 13 bases between the two germline ends. The CDR3 consists of 14 residues.

The chain has TRBV27 and TRBJ1-2; maybe TRBD1 (5 bases). Sequencing used peripheral blood. This TCR derives from a woman aged 35 to 49 with COVID-19, enrolled during active disease. For the CDR3, the DNA is TGTGCCAGCAGTTTATCGGGGGGAAGGAAGGGCTACACCTTC. It specifies CASSLSGGRKGYTF.